Included here is one TCR beta chain sequence, with context. Run at survey level, the immunoSEQ assay was version v3.0. Clones were read by immunoSEQ multiplex PCR, and TCRdb kept only the in-frame ones, dropping some. The repertoire holds approximately 21,000 clones, with about nine tenths as singletons. These data originate in a study of long-term antiretroviral therapy in people with HIV. There are 16 residues in the CDR3. Germline V gene lookup returns CDR1 MNHEY and CDR2 SVGAGI. The germline V and J ends were trimmed by 2 bases and 0 bases, with 12 bases remaining between them. This clonotype was sampled from a woman in her twenties or thirties with HIV. The chain links TRBV6-5 to TRBJ2-3, with D maybe TRBD2 (6 bases). The sample consisted of unsorted PBMCs, taken approximately 4.4 years before starting antiretroviral therapy. The CDR3 protein is CASSYVGGTSTDTQYF. Written as DNA, the CDR3 is TGTGCCAGCAGTTACGTTGGTGGGACTAGCACAGATACGCAGTATTTT.